This TCR beta chain derives from a study of CD8 T cells in ankylosing spondylitis. Study-wide points: CD8+ cells made up the disease-linked clones, which were relatively rare in peripheral blood. Blood from ankylosing spondylitis patients appeared to carry a characteristic roughly eight-variant TCR beta motif.

TCRdb itself ran the 5' RACE reads through MiXCR, one entry per CDR3 protein. The table lists fewer than 550,000 distinct CDR3 sequences, about 5.2% of them singletons. Looked up from germline, CDR1 is SQVTM and CDR2 is ANQGSEA. The CDR3 sequence is 14 residues long. Trimming removed 2 bases from V and 5 bases from J; junction bases left unmatched: 6. This clonotype has a count of ten or more. Its matching antigen is unknown. The receptor was derived from a male donor with ankylosing spondylitis. The chain joins TRBV29-1 to TRBJ1-2, with 9 bases that match TRBD1. The sample was blood, either unsorted or a sorted T cell fraction (not recorded which). The CDR3 protein is CSVERGTGFYGYTF. The DNA for the CDR3 is TGCAGCGTTGAACGGGGGACAGGGTTTTATGGCTACACCTTC. The whole variable domain, remainder taken from reference TRBV29-1 and TRBJ1-2, is SAVISQKPSRDICQRGTSLTIQCQVDSQVTMMFWYRQQPGQSLTLIATANQGSEATYESGFVIDKFPISRPNLTFSTLTVSNMSPEDSSIYLCSVERGTGFYGYTFGSGTRLTVV.